What follows are 8 T cell receptor beta chains derived from one specimen sequenced in a study of cytomegalovirus exposure and HLA in healthy donors. Sequencing was performed with immunoSEQ multiplex PCR; in TCRdb, only in-frame clones are kept and a portion is missing. The sample records around 300,000 clones, 75% to 90% being singletons. Sequencing was done on a sample of PBMCs. The source of these receptors is a woman aged 25 to 45 in good health and CMV-seropositive.

J is TRBJ2-1 and V is TRBV5-1; 13 nucleotides agree with TRBD2. Germline CDR1 reads SGHRS; CDR2 reads YFSETQ. CDR3 size: 16 residues. V gave up 1 base and J gave up 6 bases; unmatched junction bases: 4. CDR3 bases: TGCGCCAGCAGCTTGCAGACTAGCGGGGGGCCCAATGAGCAGTTCTTC. Translation gives CASSLQTSGGPNEQFF.

J is TRBJ2-1 and V is TRBV30; D is possibly TRBD1 (5 bases). Germline CDR1 and CDR2: GTSNPN and SVGIG (reference sequence). CDR3 length: 12 residues. V was cut by 5 bases and J by 7 bases, with 12 bases left in between. CDR3 DNA: TGTGCCTGGGGTACCCCAGGGAATGAGCAGTTCTTC. This gives the protein CAWGTPGNEQFF.

V gene TRBV28 combines with J gene TRBJ2-1; D unresolved. The V end lost 7 bases, the J end lost 10 bases, and 11 bases lay between the germline ends. CDR1 MDHEN and CDR2 SYDVKM come from the germline V gene. CDR3 length equals 11 residues. The CDR3 DNA follows: TGTGCCAGCAATACTTTGGCAGAGCAGTTCTTC. It translates to CASNTLAEQFF.

The count of this clone is one. The chain carries TRBV6-1 and TRBJ2-5, with 8 bases identical to TRBD2. The CDR3 length is 16 residues. V lost 2 bases to trimming and J lost 5 bases; unmatched junction nucleotides: 10. The germline CDR1 and CDR2 sequences are MNHNS and SASEGT. This CDR3 reads CASSEFDSGVPETQYF. As DNA, the CDR3 is TGTGCCAGCAGTGAATTTGATAGCGGGGTTCCGGAGACCCAGTACTTC.

The chain joins TRBV7-8 to TRBJ2-7; 8 nucleotides agree with TRBD2. This CDR3 comprises 15 residues. CDR1 and CDR2 (germline): SGHVS, FQNEAQ. V lost 0 bases to trimming and J lost 2 bases; unmatched junction nucleotides: 3. The CDR3 DNA follows: TGTGCCAGCAGCTTAGCCGGGGGGGGAGCCTACGAGCAGTACTTC. Encoded protein: CASSLAGGGAYEQYF.

The rearrangement joins TRBV7-9 to TRBJ2-3, with TRBD2 as a possible D gene (6 bases). Germline CDR1 is SEHNR and CDR2 is FQNEAQ (reference sequence). V was shortened by 7 bases and J by 6 bases, with 20 bases between the two germline ends. The CDR3 loop spans 15 amino acids. Here the CDR3 reads CASTGITGAKDTQYF. Here the CDR3 DNA reads TGTGCCAGCACCGGTATAACGGGAGCCAAGGATACGCAGTATTTT.

The chain joins TRBV28 to TRBJ2-1; TRBD2 aligns across 10 bases. The CDR3 covers 14 residues. Germline CDR1 MDHEN, CDR2 SYDVKM. The junction had 5 bases not matched to a gene; V was cut back by 5 bases and J by 7 bases. CDR3 DNA: TGTGCCAGCAGTACTGGACTAGCGGTAAATGAGCAGTTCTTC. As protein: CASSTGLAVNEQFF.

J is TRBJ1-2 and V is TRBV2; 11 bases map to TRBD1. The CDR3 contains 15 residues. The germline V gene has CDR1 SNHLY and CDR2 FYNNEI. The V segment lost 2 bases and the J segment 3 bases; nucleotides outside the gene matches: 2. In DNA, the CDR3 is TGTGCCAGCAGTGAATGGACAGGGGGCGACTATGGCTACACCTTC. The encoded protein is CASSEWTGGDYGYTF.